This TCR beta chain is from a study of monozygotic twins with inflammatory bowel disease. Study-wide results and caveats: Lower TCRbeta diversity (inverse Simpson) was seen in IBD patients than in healthy co-twins.

With respect to this clonotype: Its target is not known.

This CDR3 is built from 13 residues. Germline V gene sequence: CDR1 SGHKS, CDR2 YYEKEE (reference sequence). TCRdb reanalyzed the 5' RACE reads, giving one entry per CDR3 protein sequence and no DNA. This sample's table reports around 380,000 distinct CDR3 sequences. The source material was blood. V and J are TRBV5-5 and TRBJ2-5; TCRdb designates TRBD1, a call that cannot be tested without DNA. The sequence was obtained from a human donor with ulcerative colitis or Crohn's disease, or a healthy co-twin of an affected twin (not recorded which). The CDR3 reads CASSTQGRETQYF.